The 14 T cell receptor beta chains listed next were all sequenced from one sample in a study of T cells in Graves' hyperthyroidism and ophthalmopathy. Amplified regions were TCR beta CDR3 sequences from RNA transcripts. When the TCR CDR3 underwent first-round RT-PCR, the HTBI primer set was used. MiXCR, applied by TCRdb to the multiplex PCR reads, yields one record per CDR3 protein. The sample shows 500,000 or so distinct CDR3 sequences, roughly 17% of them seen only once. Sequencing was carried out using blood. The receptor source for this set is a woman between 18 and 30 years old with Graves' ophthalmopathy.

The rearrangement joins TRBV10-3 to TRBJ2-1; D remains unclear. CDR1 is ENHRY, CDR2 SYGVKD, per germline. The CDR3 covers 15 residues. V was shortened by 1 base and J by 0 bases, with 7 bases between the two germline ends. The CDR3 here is CAISEFGNSYNEQFF. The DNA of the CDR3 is TGTGCCATCAGTGAGTTTGGCAACTCCTACAATGAGCAGTTCTTC.

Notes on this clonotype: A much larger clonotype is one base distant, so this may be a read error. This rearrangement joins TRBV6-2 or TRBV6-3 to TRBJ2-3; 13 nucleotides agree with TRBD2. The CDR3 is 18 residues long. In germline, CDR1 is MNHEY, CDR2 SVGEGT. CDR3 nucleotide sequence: TGTGCCAGCAGTCGTGGACTAGCGGGGGCCTCAAGCACAGGTACGCAGTATTTT. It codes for CASSRGLAGASSTGTQYF.

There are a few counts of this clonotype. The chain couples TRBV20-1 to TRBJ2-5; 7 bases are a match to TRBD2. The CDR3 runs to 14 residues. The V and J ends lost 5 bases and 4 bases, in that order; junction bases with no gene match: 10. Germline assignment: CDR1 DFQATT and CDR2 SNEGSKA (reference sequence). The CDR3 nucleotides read TGCAGTGCTGGCCCGTCGGTAGCGGGAGAGACCCAGTACTTC. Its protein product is CSAGPSVAGETQYF.

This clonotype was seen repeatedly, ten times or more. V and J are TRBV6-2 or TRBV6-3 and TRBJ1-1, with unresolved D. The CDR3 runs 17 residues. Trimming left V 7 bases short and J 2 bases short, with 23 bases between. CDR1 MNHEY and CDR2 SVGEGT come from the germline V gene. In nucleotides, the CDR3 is TGTGCCAGCACTCTTGGGCCCCAGAAGGGCGTTAACACTGAAGCTTTCTTT. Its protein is CASTLGPQKGVNTEAFF.

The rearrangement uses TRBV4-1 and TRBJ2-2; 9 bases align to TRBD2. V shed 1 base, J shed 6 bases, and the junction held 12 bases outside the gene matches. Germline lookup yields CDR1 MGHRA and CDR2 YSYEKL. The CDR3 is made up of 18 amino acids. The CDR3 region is CASSQVREAGGPAGELFF. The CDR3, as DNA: TGCGCCAGCAGCCAAGTTCGAGAGGCGGGAGGGCCCGCCGGGGAGCTGTTTTTT.

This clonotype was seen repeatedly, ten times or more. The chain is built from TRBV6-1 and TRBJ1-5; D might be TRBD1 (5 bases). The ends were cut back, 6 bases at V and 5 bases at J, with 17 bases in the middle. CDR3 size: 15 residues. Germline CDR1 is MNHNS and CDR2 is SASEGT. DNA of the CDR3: TGTGCCAGCAGAGGAGGGACCCCCGTATATCAGCCCCAGCATTTT. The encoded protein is CASRGGTPVYQPQHF.

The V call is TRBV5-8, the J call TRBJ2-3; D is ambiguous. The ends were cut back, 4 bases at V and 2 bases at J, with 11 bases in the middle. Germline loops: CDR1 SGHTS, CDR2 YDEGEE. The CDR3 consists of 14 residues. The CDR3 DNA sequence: TGTGCCAGCAGCCTTAAGGGTCCCACAGATACGCAGTATTTT. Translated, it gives CASSLKGPTDTQYF.

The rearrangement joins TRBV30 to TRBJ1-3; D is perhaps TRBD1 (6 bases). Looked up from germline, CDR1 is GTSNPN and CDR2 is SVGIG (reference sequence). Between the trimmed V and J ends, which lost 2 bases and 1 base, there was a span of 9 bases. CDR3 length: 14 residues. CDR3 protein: CAWSKGGSGNTIYF. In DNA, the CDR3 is TGTGCCTGGAGTAAGGGGGGATCTGGAAACACCATATATTTT.

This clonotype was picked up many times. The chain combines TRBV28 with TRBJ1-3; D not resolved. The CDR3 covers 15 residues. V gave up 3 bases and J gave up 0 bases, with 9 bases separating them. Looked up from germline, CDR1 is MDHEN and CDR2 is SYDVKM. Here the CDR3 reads CASSFTHHSGNTIYF. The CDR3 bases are TGTGCCAGCAGTTTTACCCACCACTCTGGAAACACCATATATTTT. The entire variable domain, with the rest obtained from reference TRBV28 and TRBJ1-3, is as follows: DVKVTQSSRYLVKRTGEKVFLECVQDMDHENMFWYRQDPGLGLRLIYFSYDVKMKEKGDIPEGYSVSREKKERFSLILESASTNQTSMYLCASSFTHHSGNTIYFGEGSWLTVV.

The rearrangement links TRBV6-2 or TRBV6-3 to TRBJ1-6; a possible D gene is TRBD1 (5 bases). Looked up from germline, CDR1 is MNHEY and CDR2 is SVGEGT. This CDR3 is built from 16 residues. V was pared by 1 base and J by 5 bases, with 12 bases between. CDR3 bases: TGTGCCAGCAGTTACTTGGGCCGAGGGGATAATTCACCCCTCCACTTT. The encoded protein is CASSYLGRGDNSPLHF.

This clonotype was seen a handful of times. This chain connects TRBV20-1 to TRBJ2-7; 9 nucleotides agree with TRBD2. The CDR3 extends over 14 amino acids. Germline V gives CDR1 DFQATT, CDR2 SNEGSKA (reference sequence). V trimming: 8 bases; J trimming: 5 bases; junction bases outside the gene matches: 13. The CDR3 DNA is TGCAGTTGTATTATTAGCGGGAGTGCCCACGAGCAGTACTTC. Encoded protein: CSCIISGSAHEQYF.

The CDR3 nucleotides are TGCGCCAGCAGCTCCACAGGGACCGGGACTAGCGGCTACAATGAGCAGTTCTTC. It codes for CASSSTGTGTSGYNEQFF. The chain links TRBV5-1 to TRBJ2-1; 11 nucleotides align to TRBD2. V gave up 3 bases and J gave up 3 bases; unmatched junction bases: 11. CDR3 length equals 18 residues. From germline, CDR1 is SGHRS and CDR2 YFSETQ.

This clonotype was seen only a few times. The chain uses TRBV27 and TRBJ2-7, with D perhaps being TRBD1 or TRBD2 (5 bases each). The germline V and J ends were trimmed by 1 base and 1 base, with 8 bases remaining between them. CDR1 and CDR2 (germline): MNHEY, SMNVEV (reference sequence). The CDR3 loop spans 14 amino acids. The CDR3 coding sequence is TGTGCCAGCAGTTTATTCAGGGAGTCCTACGAGCAGTACTTC. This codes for CASSLFRESYEQYF.

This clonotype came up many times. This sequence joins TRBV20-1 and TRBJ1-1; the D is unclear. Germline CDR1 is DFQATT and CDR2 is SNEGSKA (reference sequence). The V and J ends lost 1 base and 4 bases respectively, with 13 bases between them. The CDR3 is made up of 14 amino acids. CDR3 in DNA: TGCAGTGCTAGAGTCGGCAGTGTGAGCACTGAAGCTTTCTTT. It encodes CSARVGSVSTEAFF.